This T cell receptor (beta chain) was retrieved from a study of T-cell memory formation after mild COVID-19. From germline, CDR1 is SEHNR and CDR2 FQNEAQ (reference sequence). Trimming stripped 2 bases from V and 2 bases from J, with 11 bases between. This CDR3 region has 15 residues. Findings and caveats of the study: Pre-infection memory harbored some responding clones, suggesting cross-reactive memory joined. Contracting CD4+ clones sat mainly in CM and EM; CD8+ in EMRA.

Note on this clonotype: Its specificity is unknown.

UMIs and sample barcodes were carried by the TCR alpha and TCR beta cDNA libraries that 5'RACE produced using constant-segment primers. Each CDR3 protein is one row after TCRdb ran MiXCR on the 5' RACE reads. The data contain 350,000 to 450,000 distinct CDR3 sequences, 24% of them singletons. The V gene is TRBV7-9, the J gene TRBJ2-3; a weak D match, TRBD2 (6 bases). The sequenced sample consisted of PBMCs or a T cell subset sorted from them (not recorded which). The receptor comes from an adult woman who had mild COVID-19 (a few samples of this study predate the infection). Cell type and time point are not known. In DNA form, the CDR3 reads TGTGCCAGCAGCTTACTTGGAGGGCACACAGATACGCAGTATTTT. It specifies CASSLLGGHTDTQYF.